The TCR beta chain under discussion was sequenced for a study of T cell responses to AZD1222 COVID-19 vaccine listed by TCRdb under 2021. The study in broad terms: Because spike-specific TCR depth and breadth did not differ between the two schedules, AZD1222 recipients who got a second dose at roughly 4 weeks were pooled with those who got a second dose at roughly 12 weeks. A total of about 250 trial participants underwent TCR sequencing, of whom around 210 had received two doses of AZD1222 and approximately 25 had received two doses of the MenACWY control vaccine. Enrollment into the trials was organized by age into subgroups of 18-55, 56-69 and 70-plus years, and those subgroups contained roughly 150, 30 and 60 TCR-sequenced participants, respectively. General findings and caveats noted by the study authors: Reportedly, almost half of the unique spike-specific TCRs recognized epitopes lying outside the regions that are mutated in the B.1.351 and B.1.1.7 variants. Only a handful of AZD1222 recipients were SARS-CoV-2 seropositive at baseline, limiting conclusions about previously exposed vaccinees. Most participants were white British and females outnumbered males, and the authors suggested that clonal diversity may have been underestimated. After two AZD1222 doses, both the breadth and the depth of spike-specific TCRs were significantly higher than at day 0 and than in MenACWY recipients. The 56-69-year group was small, and its depth increase did not reach significance, likely because of low power. Because no day 14 peak-response samples were available, the repertoires could be characterized only after the peak T cell response. The whole spike protein was spanned by vaccine-associated CD4 TCRs, and dominant responses were seen in regions 160-218 and 743-854.

In the case of this clone: Its target antigen remains unknown. No much larger clone is present one base from it, and per-base qualities are unavailable.

The CDR3 regions of human TCRbeta chains were analyzed by immunosequencing. The authors processed their data as follows. Repertoire TCRs were matched against a reference library of SARS-CoV-2-specific TCRs generated with the MIRA antigen-specificity platform. Breadth was defined as the fraction of unique TCRs that were SARS-CoV-2-associated. Depth was defined as the fraction of total T cells that were SARS-CoV-2-associated. Using the MIRA data, each spike-specific TCR was assigned both to the spike region to which the TCR was reactive and to a CD4 or CD8 class. Log10-transformed breadth and depth values were compared by one-way ANOVA with Sidak's multiple comparisons tests. What TCRdb holds here is the immuneACCESS table cut down to in-frame rearrangements. Part of the clones is not present; checked against another copy, under half of the missing clones reflect an unresolved V gene, and the others are unexplained. The DNA gave D and trimming, while V, J and clone size come from that table. The sample has 80,000 to 100,000 clones on record, 70% to 90% of them singletons. The ten largest clones capture roughly 14% of the sample.

Explained via the paper, the time point label denotes: baseline before first vaccination. Samples from vaccinated people were obtained from the UK trials COV001 and COV002, which included a single-blind randomized controlled phase 2/3 trial of AZD1222 (ChAdOx1 nCoV-19) in healthy adults. For TCRbeta chain sequencing, PBMC samples were collected from trial participants at day 0 and at day 28 after the second dose. CDR1 and CDR2, per the germline V gene, are SGHTA and FQGNSA. The CDR3 starts with the cysteine, ends with the phenylalanine, and has 16 residues. Just the 48-base CDR3 DNA is kept, in frame starting at base 1. Ends trimmed: V by 7 bases, J by 2 bases; bases unmatched to a gene: 9.

Sequencing was performed on peripheral blood, taken on day 0 of AZD1222 vaccination. The receptor was isolated from an adult in good health. The chain was built from TRBV7-2 and TRBJ2-1; 9 junctional bases match TRBD2. The CDR3 corresponds to CASIIGGGVTYNEQFF. The DNA sequence follows: TGTGCCAGCATAATCGGCGGGGGGGTGACCTACAATGAGCAGTTCTTC.